This T cell receptor beta chain was obtained from a study of OX40 agonist ivuxolimab in advanced cancers. On the study more broadly: The patients got ivuxolimab, which is an agonistic anti-OX40 (CD134) antibody. Study observations and caveats: Partial responders at 0.1-3.0 mg/kg had among the lowest clonal expansion. Certain nonresponders additionally had low normalized T-cell clonal expansion.

V was shortened by 1 base and J by 9 bases, with 9 bases between the two germline ends. Per germline, CDR1 PRHDT and CDR2 FYEKMQ (reference sequence). This CDR3 has 12 residues. Method: immunoSEQ multiplex PCR; TCRdb's copy keeps in-frame clones and lacks some. The sample consists of 40,000 to 55,000 clones, over 80% of them appearing once. The sample holds a few counts of this clone. Antigen specificity is unknown. The V gene is TRBV13, the J gene TRBJ1-1; no clear D. The sequenced sample was CD4+ or CD8+ T cells sorted from blood, obtained in a trial of the OX40 agonist ivuxolimab. The TCR was taken from an adult with an advanced solid tumor such as melanoma, head and neck, liver or kidney cancer. The CDR3, as DNA: TGTGCCAGCAGCTTAGTTCCCAACAAAGCTTTCTTT. This codes for CASSLVPNKAFF.